Below, one T cell receptor beta chain is given with its context. TCRdb's copy holds only in-frame clones and misses some; the assay was immunoSEQ multiplex PCR. The sample shows tens of thousands of clones, 80% to 90% of them seen only once. The sample originates from a study of T cell responses to AZD1222 COVID-19 vaccine. Looked up from germline, CDR1 is SGHAT and CDR2 is FQNNGV. V lost 7 bases to trimming and J lost 3 bases; unmatched junction nucleotides: 10. The CDR3 runs to 15 residues. The TCR originated in an adult in good health. This material consisted of peripheral blood, taken on day 0 of AZD1222 vaccination. V and J are TRBV11-2 and TRBJ2-7; 9 nucleotides agree with TRBD1. CDR3 loop: CASTAKRTGDYEQYF. The CDR3 nucleotides are TGTGCCAGCACCGCAAAAAGGACAGGGGACTACGAGCAGTACTTC.